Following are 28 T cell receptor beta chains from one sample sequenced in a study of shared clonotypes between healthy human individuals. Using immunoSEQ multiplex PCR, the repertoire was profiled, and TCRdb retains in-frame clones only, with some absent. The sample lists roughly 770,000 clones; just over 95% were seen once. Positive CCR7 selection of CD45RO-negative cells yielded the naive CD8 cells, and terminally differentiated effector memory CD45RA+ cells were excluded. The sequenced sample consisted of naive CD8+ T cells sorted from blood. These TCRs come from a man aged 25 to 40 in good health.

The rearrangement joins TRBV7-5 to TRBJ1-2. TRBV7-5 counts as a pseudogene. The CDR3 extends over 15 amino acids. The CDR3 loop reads CVRSRGVGNTYGYTF. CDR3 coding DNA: TGTGTCAGAAGCCGGGGGGTCGGAAATACCTATGGCTACACCTTC.

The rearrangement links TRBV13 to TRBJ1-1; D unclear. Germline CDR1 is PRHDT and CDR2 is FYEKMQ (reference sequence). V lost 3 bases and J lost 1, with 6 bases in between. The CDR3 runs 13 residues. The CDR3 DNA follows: TGTGCCAGCAGCTTTTTCGAGAACACTGAAGCTTTCTTT. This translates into CASSFFENTEAFF.

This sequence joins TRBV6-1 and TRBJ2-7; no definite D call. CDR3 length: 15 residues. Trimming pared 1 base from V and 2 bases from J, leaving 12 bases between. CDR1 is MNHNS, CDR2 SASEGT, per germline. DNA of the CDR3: TGTGCCAGCAGTGAAGGGAACGAAGCGACCTACGAGCAGTACTTC. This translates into CASSEGNEATYEQYF.

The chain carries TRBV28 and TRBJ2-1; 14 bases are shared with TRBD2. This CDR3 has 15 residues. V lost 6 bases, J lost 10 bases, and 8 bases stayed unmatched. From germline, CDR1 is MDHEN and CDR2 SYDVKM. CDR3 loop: CASSPGTSGSWEQFF. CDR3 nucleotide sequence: TGTGCCAGCAGCCCCGGGACTAGCGGGAGTTGGGAGCAGTTCTTC.

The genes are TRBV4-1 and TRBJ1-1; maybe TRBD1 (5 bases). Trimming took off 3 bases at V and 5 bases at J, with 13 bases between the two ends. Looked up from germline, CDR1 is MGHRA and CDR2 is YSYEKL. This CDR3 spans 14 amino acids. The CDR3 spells CASSQGQGWTEAFF. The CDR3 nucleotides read TGCGCCAGCAGCCAGGGTCAGGGTTGGACTGAAGCTTTCTTT.

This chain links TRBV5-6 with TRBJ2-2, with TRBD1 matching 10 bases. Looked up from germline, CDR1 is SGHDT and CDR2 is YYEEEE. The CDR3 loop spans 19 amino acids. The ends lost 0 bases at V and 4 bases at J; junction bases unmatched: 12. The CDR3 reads CASSLASRDRGYGTGELFF. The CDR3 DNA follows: TGTGCCAGCAGCTTGGCCAGCAGGGACAGGGGATATGGCACCGGGGAGCTGTTTTTT.

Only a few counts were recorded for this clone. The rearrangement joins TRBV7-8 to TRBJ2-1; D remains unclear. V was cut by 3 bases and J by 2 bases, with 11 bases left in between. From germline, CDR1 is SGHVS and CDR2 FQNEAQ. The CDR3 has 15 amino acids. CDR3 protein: CASSLDRQTYNEQFF. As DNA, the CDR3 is TGTGCCAGCAGCTTGGATCGGCAGACCTACAATGAGCAGTTCTTC.

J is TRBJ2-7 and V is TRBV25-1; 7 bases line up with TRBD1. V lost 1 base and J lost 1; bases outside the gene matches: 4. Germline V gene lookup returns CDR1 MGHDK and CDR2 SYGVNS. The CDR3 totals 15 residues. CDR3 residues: CASSELVQGSYEQYF. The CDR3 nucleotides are TGTGCCAGCAGTGAATTGGTACAGGGGTCCTACGAGCAGTACTTC.

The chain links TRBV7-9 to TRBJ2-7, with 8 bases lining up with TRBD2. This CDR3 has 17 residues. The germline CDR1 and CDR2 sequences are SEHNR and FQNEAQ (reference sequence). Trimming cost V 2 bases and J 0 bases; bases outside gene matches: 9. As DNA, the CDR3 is TGTGCCAGCAGCTTAACTCCCGGGACTAGTCGCTCCTACGAGCAGTACTTC. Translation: CASSLTPGTSRSYEQYF.

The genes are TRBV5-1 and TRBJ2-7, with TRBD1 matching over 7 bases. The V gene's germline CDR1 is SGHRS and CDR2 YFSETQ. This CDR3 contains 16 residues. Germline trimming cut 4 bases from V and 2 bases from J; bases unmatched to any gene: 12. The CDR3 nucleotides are TGCGCCAGCAGCCAATCCAGGGACAGCTCTCCCTACGAGCAGTACTTC. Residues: CASSQSRDSSPYEQYF.

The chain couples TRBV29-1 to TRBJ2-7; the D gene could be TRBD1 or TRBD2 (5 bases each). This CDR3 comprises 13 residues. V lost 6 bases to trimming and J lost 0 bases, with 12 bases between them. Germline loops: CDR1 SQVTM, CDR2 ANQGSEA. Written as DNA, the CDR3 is TGCAGCGTGAGGGATGGGACCTCCTACGAGCAGTACTTC. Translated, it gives CSVRDGTSYEQYF.

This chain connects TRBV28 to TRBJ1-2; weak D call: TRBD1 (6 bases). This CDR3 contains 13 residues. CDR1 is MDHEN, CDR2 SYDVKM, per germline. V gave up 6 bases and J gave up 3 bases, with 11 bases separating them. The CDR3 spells CASRPAGDYGYTF. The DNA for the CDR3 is TGTGCCAGCAGGCCGGCAGGGGACTATGGCTACACCTTC.

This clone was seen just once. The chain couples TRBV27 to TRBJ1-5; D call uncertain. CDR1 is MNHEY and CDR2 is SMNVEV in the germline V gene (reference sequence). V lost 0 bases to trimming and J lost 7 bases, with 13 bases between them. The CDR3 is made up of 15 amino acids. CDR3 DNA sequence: TGTGCCAGCAGTTTATCGTACCGCTCATGGCAGCCCCAGCATTTT. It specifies CASSLSYRSWQPQHF.

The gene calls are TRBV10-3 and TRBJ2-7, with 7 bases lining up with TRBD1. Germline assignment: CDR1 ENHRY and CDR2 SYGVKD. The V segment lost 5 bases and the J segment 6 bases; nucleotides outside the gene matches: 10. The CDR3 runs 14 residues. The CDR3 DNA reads TGTGCCATCAGTACGACGACAGGGCCCGTCGAGCAGTACTTC. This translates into CAISTTTGPVEQYF.

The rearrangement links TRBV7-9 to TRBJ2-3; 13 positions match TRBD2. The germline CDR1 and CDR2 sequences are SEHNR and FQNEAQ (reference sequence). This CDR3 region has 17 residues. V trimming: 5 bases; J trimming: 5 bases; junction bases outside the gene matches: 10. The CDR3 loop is CASSDRLAGGGEDTQYF. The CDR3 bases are TGTGCCAGCAGCGATCGACTAGCGGGAGGAGGGGAAGATACGCAGTATTTT.

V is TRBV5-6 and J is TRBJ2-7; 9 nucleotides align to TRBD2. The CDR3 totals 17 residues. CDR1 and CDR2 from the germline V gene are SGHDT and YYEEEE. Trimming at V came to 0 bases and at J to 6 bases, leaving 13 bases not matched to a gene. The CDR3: CASSLGVAGVKSAEQYF. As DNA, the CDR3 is TGTGCCAGCAGCTTGGGAGTAGCGGGAGTAAAGAGTGCCGAGCAGTACTTC. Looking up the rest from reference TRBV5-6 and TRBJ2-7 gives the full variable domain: DAGVTQSPTHLIKTRGQQVTLRCSPKSGHDTVSWYQQALGQGPQFIFQYYEEEERQRGNFPDRFSGHQFPNYSSELNVNALLLGDSALYLCASSLGVAGVKSAEQYFGPGTRLTVT.

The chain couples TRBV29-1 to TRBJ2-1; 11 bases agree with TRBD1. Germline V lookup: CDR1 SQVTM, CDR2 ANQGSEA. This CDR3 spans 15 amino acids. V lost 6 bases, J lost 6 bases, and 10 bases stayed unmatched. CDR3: CSVLMDRGRVNEQFF. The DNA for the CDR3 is TGCAGCGTCCTAATGGACAGGGGGCGAGTCAATGAGCAGTTCTTC.

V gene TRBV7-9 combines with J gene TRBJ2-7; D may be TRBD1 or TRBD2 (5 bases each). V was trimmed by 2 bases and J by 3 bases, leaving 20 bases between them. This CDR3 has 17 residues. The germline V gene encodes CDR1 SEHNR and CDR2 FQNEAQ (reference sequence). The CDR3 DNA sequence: TGTGCCAGCAGCTTAATACCCGGGACGTACAAGGGCTACGAGCAGTACTTC. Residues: CASSLIPGTYKGYEQYF. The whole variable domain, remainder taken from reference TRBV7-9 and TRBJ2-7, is DTGVSQNPRHKITKRGQNVTFRCDPISEHNRLYWYRQTLGQGPEFLTYFQNEAQLEKSRLLSDRFSAERPKGSFSTLEIQRTEQGDSAMYLCASSLIPGTYKGYEQYFGPGTRLTVT.

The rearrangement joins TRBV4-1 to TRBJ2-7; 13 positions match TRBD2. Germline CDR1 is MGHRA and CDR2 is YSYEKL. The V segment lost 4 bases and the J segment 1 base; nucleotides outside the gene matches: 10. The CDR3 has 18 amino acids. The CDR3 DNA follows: TGCGCCAGCAGCCTATCTGGACTAGCGGGAGAAAGATCCTACGAGCAGTACTTC. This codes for CASSLSGLAGERSYEQYF.

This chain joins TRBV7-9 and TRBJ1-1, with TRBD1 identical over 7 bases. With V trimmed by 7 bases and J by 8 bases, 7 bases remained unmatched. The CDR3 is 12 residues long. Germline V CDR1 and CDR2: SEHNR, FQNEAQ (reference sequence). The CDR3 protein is CASNRRGGEAFF. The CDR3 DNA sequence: TGTGCCAGCAACCGGAGAGGGGGCGAAGCTTTCTTT.

CDR3 DNA: TGCGCCAGCAGCTTTACAGGGAACCACGAGCAGTACTTC. This encodes CASSFTGNHEQYF. The chain combines TRBV5-1 with TRBJ2-7; tentative D call: TRBD1 (6 bases). The germline CDR1 and CDR2 sequences are SGHRS and YFSETQ. The ends were cut back, 2 bases at V and 5 bases at J, with 11 bases in the middle. The CDR3 totals 13 residues.

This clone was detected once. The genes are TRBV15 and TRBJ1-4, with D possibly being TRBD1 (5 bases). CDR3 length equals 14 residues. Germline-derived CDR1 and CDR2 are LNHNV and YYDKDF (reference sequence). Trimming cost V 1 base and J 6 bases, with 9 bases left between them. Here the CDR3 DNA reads TGTGCCACCAGCAGAGTAGGGACGGATGAAAAACTGTTTTTT. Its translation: CATSRVGTDEKLFF.

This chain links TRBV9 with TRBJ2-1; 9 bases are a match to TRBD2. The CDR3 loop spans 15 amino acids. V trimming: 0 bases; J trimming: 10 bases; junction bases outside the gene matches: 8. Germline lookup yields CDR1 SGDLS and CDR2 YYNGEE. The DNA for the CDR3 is TGTGCCAGCAGCGTAGAAATGGCGGGAGGGCCAGAGCAGTTCTTC. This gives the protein CASSVEMAGGPEQFF.

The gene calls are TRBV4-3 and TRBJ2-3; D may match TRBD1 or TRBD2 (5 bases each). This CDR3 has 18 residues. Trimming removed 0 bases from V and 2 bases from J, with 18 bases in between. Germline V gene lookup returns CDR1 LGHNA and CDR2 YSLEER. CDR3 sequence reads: CASSQDRIGTDITDTQYF. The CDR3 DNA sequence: TGCGCCAGCAGCCAAGATCGAATCGGGACCGACATCACAGATACGCAGTATTTT.

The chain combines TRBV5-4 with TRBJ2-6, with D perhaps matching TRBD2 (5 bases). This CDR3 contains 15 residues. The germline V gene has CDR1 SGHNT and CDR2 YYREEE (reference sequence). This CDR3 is CAAADLTSGANVLTF. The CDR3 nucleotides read TGTGCAGCGGCGGACCTGACCTCTGGGGCCAACGTCCTGACTTTC.

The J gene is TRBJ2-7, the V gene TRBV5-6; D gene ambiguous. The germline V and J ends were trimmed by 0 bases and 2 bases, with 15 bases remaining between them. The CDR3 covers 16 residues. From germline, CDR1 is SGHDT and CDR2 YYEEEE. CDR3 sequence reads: CASSLELYSRPYEQYF. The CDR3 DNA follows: TGTGCCAGCAGCTTGGAGTTGTACAGTCGCCCCTACGAGCAGTACTTC.

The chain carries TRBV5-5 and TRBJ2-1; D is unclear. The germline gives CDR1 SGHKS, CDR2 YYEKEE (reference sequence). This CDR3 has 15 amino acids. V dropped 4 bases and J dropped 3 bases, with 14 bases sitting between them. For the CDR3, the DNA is TGTGCCAGCAGCCCGACTCCCACCCTCTACAATGAGCAGTTCTTC. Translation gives CASSPTPTLYNEQFF.

The CDR3 DNA sequence: TGTGCCAGCAGCCAACAGGATAGCAATCAGCCCCAGCATTTT. This sequence encodes CASSQQDSNQPQHF. V and J are TRBV7-3 and TRBJ1-5; D is perhaps TRBD1 (5 bases). The CDR3 consists of 14 residues. V gave up 5 bases and J gave up 0 bases, with 8 bases separating them. Per germline, CDR1 SGHTA and CDR2 FQGTGA.